The rows below give T cell receptor beta chains drawn from one sample of a study of blood T cell repertoires in COVID-19. Data came from immunoSEQ multiplex PCR; TCRdb stores just in-frame clones and leaves some out. Here the sample spans about 30,000 clones, less than 90% being singletons. Sequencing input: peripheral blood. The source of these receptors is a human donor with active COVID-19. The donor label of this sample is uncertain. CDR3s include the opening cysteine and the closing phenylalanine or tryptophan. D genes are given only for firm matches. Size is omitted from some rows. Given values are once, few, many or a class for expanded clones.

clone_size: .; v_call: TRBV14; j_call: TRBJ1-5; d_call: .; cdr3_nt: TGTGCCAGCAGCCATTTCGGGAGATGGGGTGGCAATCAGCCCCAGCATTTT; cdr3_aa: CASSHFGRWGGNQPQHF
clone_size: .; v_call: TRBV29-1; j_call: TRBJ2-1; d_call: TRBD1; cdr3_nt: TGCAGCGGCGGCGACAGGGGATACAATGAGCAGTTCTTC; cdr3_aa: CSGGDRGYNEQFF
clone_size: .; v_call: TRBV29-1; j_call: TRBJ1-6; d_call: .; cdr3_nt: TGCAGCGTGAGGGGGGGCGACTCGTATAATTCACCCCTCCACTTT; cdr3_aa: CSVRGGDSYNSPLHF
clone_size: .; v_call: TRBV27; j_call: TRBJ1-6; d_call: .; cdr3_nt: TGTGCCAGCACTTTAGGCATTAATAATTCACCCCTTCACTTT; cdr3_aa: CASTLGINNSPLHF
clone_size: .; v_call: TRBV12-5; j_call: TRBJ2-5; d_call: TRBD2; cdr3_nt: TGTGCTAGTGGTTCGAGACTAGCGGGAGGGCCGATCACCCAAGAGACCCAGTACTTC; cdr3_aa: CASGSRLAGGPITQETQYF
clone_size: few; v_call: TRBV6-5; j_call: TRBJ1-2; d_call: TRBD1; cdr3_nt: TGTGCCAGCAGCGGGACAGGGGGTGGACTATATGGCTACACCTTC; cdr3_aa: CASSGTGGGLYGYTF
clone_size: .; v_call: TRBV27; j_call: TRBJ2-1; d_call: .; cdr3_nt: TGTGCCAGCATCTCGCGGGACTACAATGAGCAGTTCTTC; cdr3_aa: CASISRDYNEQFF
clone_size: .; v_call: TRBV10-3; j_call: TRBJ2-3; d_call: .; cdr3_nt: TGTGCCATCAAAAACGGGAGTCATTGGGCAGATACGCAGTATTTT; cdr3_aa: CAIKNGSHWADTQYF
clone_size: once; v_call: TRBV6-5; j_call: TRBJ1-1; d_call: .; cdr3_nt: TGTGCCAGCAGAAGACAGGTAATGGACACTGAAGCTTTCTTT; cdr3_aa: CASRRQVMDTEAFF
clone_size: .; v_call: TRBV7-3; j_call: TRBJ2-5; d_call: TRBD1; cdr3_nt: TGTGCCAGCAGCTTAACGGGACAGGGAGAGACCCAGTACTTC; cdr3_aa: CASSLTGQGETQYF
clone_size: once; v_call: TRBV5-1; j_call: TRBJ2-3; d_call: TRBD2; cdr3_nt: TGCGCCAGCAGCTGGACTACTTCGGGGGGTGGCACAGATACGCAGTATTTT; cdr3_aa: CASSWTTSGGGTDTQYF
clone_size: .; v_call: TRBV12-3/TRBV12-4; j_call: TRBJ1-6; d_call: .; cdr3_nt: TGTGCCAGCAAAACAGGGCCACGGTCACCCCTCCACTTT; cdr3_aa: CASKTGPRSPLHF
clone_size: .; v_call: TRBV7-2; j_call: TRBJ2-3; d_call: .; cdr3_nt: TGTGCCAGCAGTCCATTAGCCGTAAATACGCAGTATTTT; cdr3_aa: CASSPLAVNTQYF
clone_size: .; v_call: TRBV10-2; j_call: TRBJ1-2; d_call: .; cdr3_nt: TGCGCCAGCAGTGAGTTGCAGGTCTCGCGCTATGGCTACACCTTC; cdr3_aa: CASSELQVSRYGYTF
clone_size: few; v_call: TRBV27; j_call: TRBJ2-5; d_call: TRBD2; cdr3_nt: TGTGCCAGCAGTTCCAAAGCGGGGGAGACCCAGTACTTC; cdr3_aa: CASSSKAGETQYF
clone_size: .; v_call: TRBV4-1; j_call: TRBJ2-3; d_call: TRBD2; cdr3_nt: TGCGCCAGCAGCCAGGCCTTCTCCTTGGGACTAGCGGGGAGTACGCAGTATTTT; cdr3_aa: CASSQAFSLGLAGSTQYF
clone_size: once; v_call: TRBV27; j_call: TRBJ2-7; d_call: TRBD1; cdr3_nt: TGTGCCAGCAGTTTAGCCTGGGACAGCCCCTACTACGAGCAGTACTTC; cdr3_aa: CASSLAWDSPYYEQYF
clone_size: .; v_call: TRBV7-2; j_call: TRBJ2-1; d_call: TRBD2; cdr3_nt: TGTGCCAGCAGCTTGGTCTCGCATAGCGGGGTCTGGATATACAATGAGCAGTTCTTC; cdr3_aa: CASSLVSHSGVWIYNEQFF
clone_size: .; v_call: TRBV19; j_call: TRBJ1-2; d_call: TRBD1; cdr3_nt: TGTGCCAGTAGTGCTTCGACAGGGGAAGGTCGGTATGGCTACACCTTC; cdr3_aa: CASSASTGEGRYGYTF
clone_size: few; v_call: TRBV2; j_call: TRBJ2-2; d_call: TRBD1; cdr3_nt: TGTGCCAGCAGTAGGACAGGGGGATACACCGGGGAGCTGTTTTTT; cdr3_aa: CASSRTGGYTGELFF
clone_size: .; v_call: TRBV6-5; j_call: TRBJ2-1; d_call: .; cdr3_nt: TGTGCCAGCGCACTGCATCCTCGCTCCTACAATGAGCAGTTCTTC; cdr3_aa: CASALHPRSYNEQFF
clone_size: .; v_call: TRBV30; j_call: TRBJ1-6; d_call: .; cdr3_nt: TGTGCCTGGAGCCAGGGTATGGGGTCCTATAATTCACCCCTCCACTTT; cdr3_aa: CAWSQGMGSYNSPLHF
clone_size: .; v_call: TRBV24-1; j_call: TRBJ2-3; d_call: TRBD1; cdr3_nt: TGTGCCACCAGTGACCCACAGGGGGAAAGACCAGATACGCAGTATTTT; cdr3_aa: CATSDPQGERPDTQYF
clone_size: .; v_call: TRBV3-1/TRBV3-2; j_call: TRBJ2-7; d_call: TRBD1; cdr3_nt: TGTGCCAGCAGCCAAGGAGACAGGGCTACTCAGCAGTACTTC; cdr3_aa: CASSQGDRATQQYF
clone_size: .; v_call: TRBV6-5; j_call: TRBJ1-2; d_call: TRBD1; cdr3_nt: TGTGCCAGCAGTTACTCGAGTGCCGGGACAGCTGGCTACACCTTC; cdr3_aa: CASSYSSAGTAGYTF
clone_size: once; v_call: TRBV19; j_call: TRBJ1-2; d_call: .; cdr3_nt: TGTGCCAGTACAGCGCGGCAGCGAGGTTCTGGCTACACCTTC; cdr3_aa: CASTARQRGSGYTF
clone_size: .; v_call: TRBV5-8; j_call: TRBJ2-1; d_call: .; cdr3_nt: TGTGCCAGCAGCTTGGGACTAGGGGTCGGTGAGCAGTTCTTC; cdr3_aa: CASSLGLGVGEQFF
clone_size: .; v_call: TRBV12-5; j_call: TRBJ1-4; d_call: TRBD1; cdr3_nt: TGTGCTAGTGGTCTTGGGACAGTTGATGAAAAACTGTTTTTT; cdr3_aa: CASGLGTVDEKLFF
clone_size: .; v_call: TRBV3-1/TRBV3-2; j_call: TRBJ1-4; d_call: .; cdr3_nt: TGTGCCAGCAGCCTAACAGTGAATGAAAAACTGTTTTTT; cdr3_aa: CASSLTVNEKLFF
clone_size: .; v_call: TRBV21-1; j_call: TRBJ2-7; d_call: .; cdr3_nt: TGTGCCAGCCAGTGGGGACAGGGGGTCTACGAGCAGTACTTC; cdr3_aa: CASQWGQGVYEQYF
clone_size: .; v_call: TRBV5-1; j_call: TRBJ1-6; d_call: TRBD1; cdr3_nt: TGCGCCAGCAGCTTGGGGGACAGCTCCTATAATTCACCCCTCCACTTT; cdr3_aa: CASSLGDSSYNSPLHF
clone_size: .; v_call: TRBV21-1; j_call: TRBJ2-5; d_call: .; cdr3_nt: TGTGCCAGCAGCAAAGCACGAGTTCAAGAGACCCAGTACTTC; cdr3_aa: CASSKARVQETQYF